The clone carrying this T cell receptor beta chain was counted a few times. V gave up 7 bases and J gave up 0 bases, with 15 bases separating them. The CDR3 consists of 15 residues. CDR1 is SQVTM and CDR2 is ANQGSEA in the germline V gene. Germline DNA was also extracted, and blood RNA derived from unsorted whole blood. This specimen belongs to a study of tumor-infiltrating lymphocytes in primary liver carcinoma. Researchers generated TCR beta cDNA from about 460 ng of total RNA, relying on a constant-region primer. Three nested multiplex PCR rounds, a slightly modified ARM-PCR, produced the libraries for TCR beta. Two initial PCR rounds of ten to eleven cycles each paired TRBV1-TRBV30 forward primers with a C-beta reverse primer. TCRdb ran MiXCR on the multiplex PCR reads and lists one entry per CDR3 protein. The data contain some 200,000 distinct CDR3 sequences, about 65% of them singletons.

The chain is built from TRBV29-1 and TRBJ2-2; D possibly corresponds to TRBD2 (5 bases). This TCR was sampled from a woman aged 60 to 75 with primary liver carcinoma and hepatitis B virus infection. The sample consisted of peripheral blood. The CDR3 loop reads CSAVLAPANTGELFF. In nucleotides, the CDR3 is TGCAGCGCTGTATTAGCGCCAGCGAACACCGGGGAGCTGTTTTTT.